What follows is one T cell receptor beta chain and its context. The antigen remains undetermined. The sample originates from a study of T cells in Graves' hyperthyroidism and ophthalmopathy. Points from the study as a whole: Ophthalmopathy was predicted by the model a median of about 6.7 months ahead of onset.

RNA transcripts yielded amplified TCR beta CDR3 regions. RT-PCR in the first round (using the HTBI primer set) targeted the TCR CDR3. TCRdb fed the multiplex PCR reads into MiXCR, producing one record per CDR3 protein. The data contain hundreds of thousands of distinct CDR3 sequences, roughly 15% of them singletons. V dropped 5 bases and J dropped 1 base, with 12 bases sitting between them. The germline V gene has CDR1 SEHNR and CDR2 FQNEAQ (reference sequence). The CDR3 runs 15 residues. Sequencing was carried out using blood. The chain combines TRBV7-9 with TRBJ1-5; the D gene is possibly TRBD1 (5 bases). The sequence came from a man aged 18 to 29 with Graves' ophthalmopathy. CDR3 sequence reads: CASSPPAGSNQPQHF. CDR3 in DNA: TGTGCCAGCAGCCCTCCAGCAGGGAGCAATCAGCCCCAGCATTTT.